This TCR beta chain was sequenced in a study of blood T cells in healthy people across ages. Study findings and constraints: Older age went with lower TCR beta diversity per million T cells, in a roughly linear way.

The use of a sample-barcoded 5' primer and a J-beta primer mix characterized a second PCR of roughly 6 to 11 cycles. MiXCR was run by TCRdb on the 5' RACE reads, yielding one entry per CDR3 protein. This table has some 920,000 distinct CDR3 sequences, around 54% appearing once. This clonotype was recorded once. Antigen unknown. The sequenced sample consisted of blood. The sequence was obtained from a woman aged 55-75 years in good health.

The DNA for the CDR3 is TGTGCCAGCAGCCCTCACTTCCCCGGGACTCCCAGTCACGAGCAGTACTTC. Translation gives CASSPHFPGTPSHEQYF. The chain links TRBV21-1 to TRBJ2-4; no check of the table's D call, TRBD2, against the DNA was made. The J call could be wrong; TRBJ2-7 is a better fit for the DNA end. TRBV21-1 is given as a pseudogene. This CDR3 is 17 amino acids long.